The present T cell receptor beta chain was sequenced within a study of cytomegalovirus exposure and HLA in healthy donors. The CDR3 contains 13 residues. Germline CDR1 and CDR2: SGHDN and FVKESK. V was pared by 4 bases and J by 8 bases, with 11 bases between. Primers for the PCR totalled 60 Vbeta and 13 Jbeta. Some clones are missing from TCRdb's copy, which holds only in-frame ones; the method was immunoSEQ multiplex PCR. The repertoire consists of under 150,000 clones, with approximately 80% occurring once and the leading ten covering 5.9%. The sequence derives from a woman between 40 and 55 years old in good health and CMV-seropositive. The V gene is TRBV14, the J gene TRBJ2-2; tentatively, D is TRBD1 (6 bases). The sequenced material came from PBMCs. Here the CDR3 reads CASSPNRVGELFF. For the CDR3, the DNA is TGTGCCAGCAGCCCCAACAGGGTAGGGGAGCTGTTTTTT.